This TCR beta chain was sequenced in a study of PD-1 blockade in classical Hodgkin lymphoma. Study-level points and caveats: CD4+ TCR diversity, unlike CD8+, rose significantly by C4D1.

As to time point: cycle 4 day 1 (C4D1), after less than 7 weeks of nivolumab. The patients all showed relapse after autologous stem cell transplantation, while their brentuximab vedotin exposure varied. When best responses were assessed, they were complete response, partial response or progressive disease. About this clone: What it recognizes is unknown.

Repertoires were generated with immunoSEQ multiplex PCR, while TCRdb's copy carries only in-frame clones and drops some. The table includes 90,000 or so clones, more than 70% detected once. The CDR3 contains 16 residues. Germline CDR1 and CDR2: SGHAT and FQNNGV. V lost 3 bases, J lost 4 bases, and 19 bases lay in between. The chain joins TRBV11-2 to TRBJ2-7, with D possibly TRBD1 on 5 matching bases. The clonotype originates from a human donor with classical Hodgkin lymphoma. The sequences come from peripheral blood mononuclear cells (PBMCs), collected before the fourth cycle of nivolumab. CDR3 protein: CASSFSAQAPIYEQYF. CDR3 in DNA: TGTGCCAGCAGCTTCTCAGCACAGGCCCCGATATACGAGCAGTACTTC.